This TCR beta chain was captured in a study of T-cell memory formation after mild COVID-19. Study-level information: The TCR clusters were mostly specific to one donor. Study-wide findings and caveats: CD4+ contracting clones lay mainly in CM and EM, CD8+ ones in EMRA.

This clonotype was seen a few times. Its antigen is not known. The CDR3 covers 16 residues. Per germline, CDR1 SGHTA and CDR2 FQGNSA. V lost 5 bases to trimming and J lost 4 bases; unmatched junction nucleotides: 11. Using its own MiXCR run on the 5' RACE reads, TCRdb lists one record per CDR3 protein. The data contain 55,000 to 80,000 distinct CDR3 sequences, approximately 9% of them seen just once; the ten biggest clones take up about 1.1%. This clonotype originated in a young man who had mild COVID-19 (a few samples of this study predate the infection). Cell type and time point are not known. The specimen sequenced was PBMCs or a T cell subset sorted from them (not recorded which). The chain joins TRBV7-2 to TRBJ2-3, with TRBD2 matching 8 bases. The CDR3 loop is CASSRGGGHIADTQYF. In DNA, the CDR3 is TGTGCCAGCAGCCGTGGCGGGGGGCATATCGCAGATACGCAGTATTTT.